This note documents a single T cell receptor beta chain sequence. Its cognate antigen is unknown. This entry comes from a study of somatic mutations in cytotoxic T cells in rheumatoid arthritis. Study overall: Blood (approximately 30 ml EDTA) from each patient was taken right after diagnosis, before any treatment.

The method was immunoSEQ multiplex PCR; TCRdb's version includes in-frame clones alone and lacks a portion of them. The sample records about 5,000 clones, approximately 78% being singletons. Notes on the study in general: Between rheumatoid arthritis patients and age-matched healthy controls, CD8+ T-cell clonality showed no significant difference. Among rheumatoid arthritis patients, TRBV07 appeared slightly underrepresented, and this finding was left without any adjustment for multiple comparisons.

The CDR3 is 14 amino acids. The trim removed 4 bases at V and 5 bases at J, leaving 2 bases unmatched. The germline V gene encodes CDR1 SGHRS and CDR2 YFSETQ. The sequence was collected from an adult with rheumatoid arthritis. The V gene is TRBV5-1, the J gene TRBJ2-1, with TRBD2 matching 11 bases. The sample was CD8+ T cells sorted from blood. The CDR3 loop is CASSRGLADNEQFF. In DNA, the CDR3 is TGCGCCAGCAGCCGGGGACTAGCGGACAATGAGCAGTTCTTC. Drawing the rest from reference TRBV5-1 and TRBJ2-1, the complete variable domain is KAGVTQTPRYLIKTRGQQVTLSCSPISGHRSVSWYQQTPGQGLQFLFEYFSETQRNKGNFPGRFSGRQFSNSRSEMNVSTLELGDSALYLCASSRGLADNEQFFGPGTRLTVL.